This TCR beta chain originates from a study of response to subunit inactivated influenza vaccine. In germline, CDR1 is LGHDT, CDR2 YNNKEL (reference sequence). V lost 6 bases, J lost 0 bases, and 9 bases stayed unmatched. The CDR3 consists of 17 residues. MiXCR was run by TCRdb on the RT-PCR reads, yielding one entry per CDR3 protein. In the table there are about 650,000 distinct CDR3 sequences, less than 20% of which are singletons. The specimen was PBMCs from blood, collected roughly 12 days after vaccination. The sequence derives from a middle-aged man who received an inactivated influenza vaccine. The V gene is TRBV3-1, the J gene TRBJ2-3, with 10 positions matching TRBD1. CDR3 coding DNA: TGTGCCAGCAGTCGACCGACAGGGGGCCTTAGCACAGATACGCAGTATTTT. As protein: CASSRPTGGLSTDTQYF.